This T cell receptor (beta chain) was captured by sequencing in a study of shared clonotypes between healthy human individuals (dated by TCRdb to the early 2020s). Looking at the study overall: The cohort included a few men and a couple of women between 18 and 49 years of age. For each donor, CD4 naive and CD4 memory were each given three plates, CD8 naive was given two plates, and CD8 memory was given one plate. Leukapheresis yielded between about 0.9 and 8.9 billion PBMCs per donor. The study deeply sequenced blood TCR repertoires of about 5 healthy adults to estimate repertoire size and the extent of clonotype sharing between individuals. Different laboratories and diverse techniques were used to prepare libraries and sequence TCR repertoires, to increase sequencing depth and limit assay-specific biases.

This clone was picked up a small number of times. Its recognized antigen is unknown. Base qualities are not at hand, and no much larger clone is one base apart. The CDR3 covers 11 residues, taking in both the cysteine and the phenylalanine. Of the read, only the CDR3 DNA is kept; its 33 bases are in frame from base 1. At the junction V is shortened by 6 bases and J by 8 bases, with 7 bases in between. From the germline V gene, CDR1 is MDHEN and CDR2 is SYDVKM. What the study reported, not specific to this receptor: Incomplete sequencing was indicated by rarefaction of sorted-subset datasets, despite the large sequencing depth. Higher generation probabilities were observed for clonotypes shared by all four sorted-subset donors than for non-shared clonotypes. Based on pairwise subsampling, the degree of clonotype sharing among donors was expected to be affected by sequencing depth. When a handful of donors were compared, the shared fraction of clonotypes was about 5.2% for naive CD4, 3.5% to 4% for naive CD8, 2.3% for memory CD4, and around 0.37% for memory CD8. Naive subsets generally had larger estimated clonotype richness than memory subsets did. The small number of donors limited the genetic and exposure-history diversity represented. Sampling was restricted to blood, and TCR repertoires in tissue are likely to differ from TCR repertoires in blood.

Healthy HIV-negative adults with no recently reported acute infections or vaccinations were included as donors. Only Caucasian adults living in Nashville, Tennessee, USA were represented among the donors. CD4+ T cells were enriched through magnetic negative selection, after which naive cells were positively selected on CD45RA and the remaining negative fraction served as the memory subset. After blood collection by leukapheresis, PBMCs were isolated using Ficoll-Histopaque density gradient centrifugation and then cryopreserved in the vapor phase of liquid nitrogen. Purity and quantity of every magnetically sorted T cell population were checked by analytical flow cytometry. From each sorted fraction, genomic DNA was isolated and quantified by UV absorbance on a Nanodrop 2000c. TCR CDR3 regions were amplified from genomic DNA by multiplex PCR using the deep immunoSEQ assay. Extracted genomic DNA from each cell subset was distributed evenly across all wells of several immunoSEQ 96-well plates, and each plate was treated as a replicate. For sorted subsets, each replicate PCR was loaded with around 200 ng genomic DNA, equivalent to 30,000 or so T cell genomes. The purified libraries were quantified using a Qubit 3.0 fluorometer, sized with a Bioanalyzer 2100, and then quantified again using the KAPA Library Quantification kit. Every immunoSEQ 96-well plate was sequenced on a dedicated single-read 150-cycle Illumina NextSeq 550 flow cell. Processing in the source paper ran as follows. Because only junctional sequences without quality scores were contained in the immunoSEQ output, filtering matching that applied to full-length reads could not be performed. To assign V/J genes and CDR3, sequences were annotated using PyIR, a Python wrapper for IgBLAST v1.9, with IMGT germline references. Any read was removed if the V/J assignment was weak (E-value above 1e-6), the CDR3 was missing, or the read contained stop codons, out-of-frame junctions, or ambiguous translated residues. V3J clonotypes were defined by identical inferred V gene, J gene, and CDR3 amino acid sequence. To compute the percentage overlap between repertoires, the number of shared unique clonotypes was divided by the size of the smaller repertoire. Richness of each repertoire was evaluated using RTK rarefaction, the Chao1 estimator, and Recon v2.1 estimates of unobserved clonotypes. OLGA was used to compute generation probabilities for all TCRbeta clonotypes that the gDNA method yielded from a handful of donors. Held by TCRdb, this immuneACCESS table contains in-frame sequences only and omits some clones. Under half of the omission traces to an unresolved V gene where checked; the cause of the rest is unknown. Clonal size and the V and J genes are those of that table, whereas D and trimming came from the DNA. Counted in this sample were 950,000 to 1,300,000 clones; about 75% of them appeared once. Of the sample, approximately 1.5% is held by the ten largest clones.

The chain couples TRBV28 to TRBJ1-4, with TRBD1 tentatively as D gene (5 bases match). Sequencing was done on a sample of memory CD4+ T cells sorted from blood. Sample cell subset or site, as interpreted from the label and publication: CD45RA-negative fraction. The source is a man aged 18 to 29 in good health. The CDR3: CASSRGEKLFF. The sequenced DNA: TGTGCCAGCAGCCGGGGGGAAAAACTGTTTTTT.